The present TCR beta chain was sequenced within a study of Ad26.COV2.S vaccination and SARS-CoV-2 variants. CDR1 MNHEY and CDR2 SVGAGI come from the germline V gene. The V end was cut by 5 bases, the J end by 0 bases, with 8 bases between. The CDR3 extends over 13 amino acids. Some clones are missing from TCRdb's copy, which holds only in-frame ones; the method was immunoSEQ multiplex PCR. The data hold 150,000 to 200,000 clones, with approximately 88% observed a single time. The TCR comes from a human donor who had recovered from COVID-19. This specimen consisted of peripheral blood, obtained after recovery from COVID-19. This chain uses TRBV6-5 with TRBJ2-7; D assignment may be TRBD1 or TRBD2 (5 bases each). The CDR3 DNA reads TGTGCCAGCAGTAGGGACCACTCCTACGAGCAGTACTTC. Protein: CASSRDHSYEQYF.